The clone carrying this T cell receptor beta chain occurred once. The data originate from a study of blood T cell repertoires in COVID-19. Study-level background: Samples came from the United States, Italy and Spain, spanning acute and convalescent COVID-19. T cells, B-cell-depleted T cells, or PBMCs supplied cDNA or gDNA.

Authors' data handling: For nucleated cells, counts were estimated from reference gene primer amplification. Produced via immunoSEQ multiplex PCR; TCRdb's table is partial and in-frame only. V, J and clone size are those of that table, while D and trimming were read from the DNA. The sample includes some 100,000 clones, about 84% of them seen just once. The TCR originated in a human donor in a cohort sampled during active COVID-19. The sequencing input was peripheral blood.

The CDR3 sequence is CATSDSQKSSVETQYF. The CDR3 coding sequence is TGTGCCACCAGTGATTCACAGAAATCTAGCGTGGAGACCCAGTACTTC. The genes are TRBV24-1 and TRBJ2-5, with D perhaps matching TRBD2 (6 bases). CDR3 length equals 16 residues. The germline gives CDR1 KGHDR, CDR2 SFDVKD. Trimming pared 2 bases from V and 5 bases from J, leaving 17 bases between.